This is a list of T cell receptor beta chains from one sample in a study of shared clonotypes between healthy human individuals. Using immunoSEQ multiplex PCR, the repertoire was profiled, and TCRdb retains in-frame clones only, with some absent. The repertoire has around 2,000,000 clones, under 95% of them found once; the top ten carry roughly 1.7%. The sample consisted of naive CD8+ T cells from PBMCs. The receptors were gathered from a man aged 18 to 30 in good health. Some clones in this sample may be carry-over from other donors' samples. CDR3s include the opening cysteine and the closing phenylalanine or tryptophan. A D gene is named only where the DNA matches it firmly. Part of the rows lack a size; the others show once, few, many or a class for expanded clones.

>TRBV5-1|-|once|TRBJ2-7|12
TGCGCCAGCCTTGGACTCGCAGACGAGCAGTACTTC
CASLGLADEQYF
>TRBV27|TRBD2|-|TRBJ2-1|16
TGTGCCAGCAGTCCCGGGACTAGCGGGAGGTACAATGAGCAGTTCTTC
CASSPGTSGRYNEQFF
>TRBV27|-|-|TRBJ2-1|17
TGTGCCAGCAGTTTATCTTCTGGCAGAGCTATCTACAATGAGCAGTTCTTC
CASSLSSGRAIYNEQFF
>TRBV28|-|-|TRBJ2-7|13
TGTGCCAGCAGCGACAGGTCCTCCTACGAGCAGTACTTC
CASSDRSSYEQYF
>TRBV7-9|-|-|TRBJ2-7|13
TGTGCCAGCAGCCTAGACAGGACCTACGAGCAGTACTTC
CASSLDRTYEQYF
>TRBV19|-|-|TRBJ2-3|13
TGTGCCAGTAGAAAAGGTAGCACAGATACGCAGTATTTT
CASRKGSTDTQYF
>TRBV7-9|-|-|TRBJ2-3|16
TGTGCCAGCAGCTTAGGGGAATCGGGGGGCACAGATACGCAGTATTTT
CASSLGESGGTDTQYF
>TRBV7-8|-|once|TRBJ1-1|16
TGTGCCAGCAGCTTAGGTATGATGGTAGGAAGAACTGAAGCTTTCTTT
CASSLGMMVGRTEAFF
>TRBV28|TRBD1|-|TRBJ1-1|14
TGTGCCAGCAGTAACAACAGGGGCAGCACTGAAGCTTTCTTT
CASSNNRGSTEAFF
>TRBV28|-|-|TRBJ1-2|16
TGTGCCAGCAGTTTACACCAAATCCCCACTAACTATGGCTACACCTTC
CASSLHQIPTNYGYTF
>TRBV27|-|once|TRBJ1-1|13
TGTGCCAGCAGTTTATGGGAGAACACTGAAGCTTTCTTT
CASSLWENTEAFF
>TRBV6-5|-|-|TRBJ2-5|14
TGTGCCAGCAGTCCCACTAGAGTACAAGAGACCCAGTACTTC
CASSPTRVQETQYF
>TRBV27|-|-|TRBJ2-7|15
TGTGCCAGCAGTTTATCTTCCCCCCGGGTCTACGAGCAGTACTTC
CASSLSSPRVYEQYF
>TRBV4-2|-|once|TRBJ1-5|17
TGTGCCAGCAGCCAACCTCCGGGGATAGGGAAGTCTCAGCCCCAGCATTTT
CASSQPPGIGKSQPQHF
>TRBV15|TRBD1|-|TRBJ2-1|14
TGTGCCACCAGCAGGTGGACAGGGGGCAATGAGCAGTTCTTC
CATSRWTGGNEQFF
>TRBV28|TRBD1|-|TRBJ2-7|17
TGTGCCAGCAGTCTCACATATGACAGGGGTAGCTCCTACGAGCAGTACTTC
CASSLTYDRGSSYEQYF
>TRBV19|-|-|TRBJ1-2|15
TGTGCCACTACGAAGCCGACTGAGTCTAACTATGGCTACACCTTC
CATTKPTESNYGYTF
>TRBV29-1|TRBD2|-|TRBJ2-1|16
TGCAGCGTTGAGGGGGGGCTAGCGGGAGTAGGAAATGAGCAGTTCTTC
CSVEGGLAGVGNEQFF
>TRBV27|TRBD2|-|TRBJ2-7|16
TGTGCCAGCACGGGACTAGCGGGAGAAGGGTCCTACGAGCAGTACTTC
CASTGLAGEGSYEQYF
>TRBV27|-|once|TRBJ2-6|15
TGTGCCAGCATGTTCGGGGGCTCTGGGGCCAACGTCCTGACTTTC
CASMFGGSGANVLTF
>TRBV11-2|TRBD1|-|TRBJ2-2|16
TGTGCCAGCAGCTTAAGGGGACAGAGATACACCGGGGAGCTGTTTTTT
CASSLRGQRYTGELFF
>TRBV19|-|-|TRBJ2-7|16
TGTGCCAGTAGTATTGGTGTCGGGGGGACACTCCACGAGCAGTACTTC
CASSIGVGGTLHEQYF